This T cell receptor beta chain was identified in a study of blood T cell repertoires in COVID-19. Study details: The samples span acute and convalescent COVID-19 from the United States, Italy and Spain. The analysed material was cDNA or gDNA that came from T cells, B-cell-depleted T cells, or PBMCs.

Seattle researchers signed up patients amid active infection and tracked them longitudinally. Germline CDR1 and CDR2: MNHEY and SMNVEV (reference sequence). This CDR3 has 20 residues. Trimming cost V 4 bases and J 4 bases; bases outside gene matches: 20. Original analysis: Amplification with reference gene primers provided the estimates of nucleated cell counts. Some clones are missing from TCRdb's copy, which holds only in-frame ones; the method was immunoSEQ multiplex PCR. D and trimming were read from the DNA, whereas the V and J calls and clone size are those reported in that table. The sample yields 350,000 to 450,000 clones, around 89% seen once.

The chain employs TRBV27 and TRBJ2-1, with 9 bases identical to TRBD1. The receptor's source is a woman between 35 and 50 years old with COVID-19, enrolled during active disease. The sequenced sample was peripheral blood. The CDR3 spells CASSSGMTTGQGHLYNEQFF. The DNA for the CDR3 is TGTGCCAGCAGTTCAGGGATGACGACGGGACAGGGTCATCTGTACAATGAGCAGTTCTTC.